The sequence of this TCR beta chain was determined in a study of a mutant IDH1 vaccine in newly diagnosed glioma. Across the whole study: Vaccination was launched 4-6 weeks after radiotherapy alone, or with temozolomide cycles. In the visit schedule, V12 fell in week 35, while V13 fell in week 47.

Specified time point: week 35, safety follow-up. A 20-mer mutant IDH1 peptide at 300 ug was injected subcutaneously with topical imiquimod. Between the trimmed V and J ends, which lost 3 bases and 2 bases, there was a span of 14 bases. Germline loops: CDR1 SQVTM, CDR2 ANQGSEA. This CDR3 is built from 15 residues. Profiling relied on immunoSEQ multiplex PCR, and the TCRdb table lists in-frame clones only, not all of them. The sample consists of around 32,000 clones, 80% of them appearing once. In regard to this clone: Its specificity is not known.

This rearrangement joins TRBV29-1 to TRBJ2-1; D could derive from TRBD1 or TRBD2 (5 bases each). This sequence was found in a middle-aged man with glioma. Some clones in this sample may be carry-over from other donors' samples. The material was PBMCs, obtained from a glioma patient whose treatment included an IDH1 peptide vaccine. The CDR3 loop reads CSVEATLGAYNEQFF. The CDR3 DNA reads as TGCAGCGTTGAGGCGACCCTGGGGGCCTACAATGAGCAGTTCTTC.